Listed below are T cell receptor beta chains from one sample, sequenced in a study of cytomegalovirus exposure and HLA in healthy donors. Assay used: immunoSEQ multiplex PCR; TCRdb lists only in-frame clones, some missing. The table records some 150,000 clones, roughly 81% of them present only once. The sequenced material came from PBMCs. The source of these receptors is a woman aged 45-59 years in good health and CMV-seronegative. Both conserved end residues are part of each CDR3. A D gene is named only where the DNA matches it firmly. A clone size is listed for some rows: how often the clone was seen (once, few, many), or a class if it is expanded.

CDR3: CASSLRREVEQFF
DNA: TGTGCCAGCAGCTTACGCAGGGAGGTTGAGCAGTTCTTC
J: TRBJ2-1
D: -
V: TRBV7-6
size: -

CDR3: CASSLDSGNQPQHF
DNA: TGTGCCAGCAGCTTAGACTCAGGAAATCAGCCCCAGCATTTT
J: TRBJ1-5
D: -
V: TRBV11-2
size: -

CDR3: CASSLDRTGELFF
DNA: TGTGCCAGCAGCTTGGACAGGACCGGGGAGCTGTTTTTT
J: TRBJ2-2
D: -
V: TRBV5-4
size: once

CDR3: CASSSPGQAYGYTF
DNA: TGTGCCAGCAGCTCCCCGGGACAGGCCTATGGCTACACCTTC
J: TRBJ1-2
D: TRBD1
V: TRBV7-9
size: few

CDR3: CSATRGSGEINIQYF
DNA: TGCAGCGCCACCCGGGGTAGTGGGGAAATTAACATTCAGTACTTC
J: TRBJ2-4
D: -
V: TRBV29-1
size: -

CDR3: CASSIRGANTEAFF
DNA: TGTGCCAGTAGTATAAGAGGCGCGAACACTGAAGCTTTCTTT
J: TRBJ1-1
D: -
V: TRBV19
size: -

CDR3: CASSDRVVGGYTF
DNA: TGTGCCAGCAGTGACAGGGTGGTTGGGGGCTACACCTTC
J: TRBJ1-2
D: -
V: TRBV2
size: -

CDR3: CASSHLLGDNQPQHF
DNA: TGCGCCAGCAGCCATTTACTAGGAGACAATCAGCCCCAGCATTTT
J: TRBJ1-5
D: -
V: TRBV4-3
size: once

CDR3: CASSPGGYEQYF
DNA: TGTGCCAGCAGTCCTGGCGGCTACGAGCAGTACTTC
J: TRBJ2-7
D: -
V: TRBV27
size: -

CDR3: CASSGRLAHEQFF
DNA: TGTGCCAGCAGTGGTAGACTAGCGCATGAGCAGTTCTTC
J: TRBJ2-1
D: TRBD2
V: TRBV6-1
size: -

CDR3: CSSSALFSGGSYNEQFF
DNA: TGTTCCAGCAGCGCCCTCTTCTCAGGGGGTTCCTACAATGAGCAGTTCTTC
J: TRBJ2-1
D: TRBD1
V: TRBV7-9
size: -

CDR3: CASSQGLAGRNEQFF
DNA: TGCGCCAGCAGCCAGGGACTAGCGGGTCGAAATGAGCAGTTCTTC
J: TRBJ2-1
D: TRBD2
V: TRBV4-3
size: -

CDR3: CASSLGLAGGDGEQFF
DNA: TGTGCCAGCAGCTTAGGGTTAGCGGGAGGGGACGGTGAGCAGTTCTTC
J: TRBJ2-1
D: TRBD2
V: TRBV7-2
size: -

CDR3: CASSAGQRAFSGNTIYF
DNA: TGTGCCAGCAGCGCGGGACAGCGTGCCTTCTCTGGAAACACCATATATTTT
J: TRBJ1-3
D: TRBD1
V: TRBV9
size: few

CDR3: CASSYGLGRGRDGYTF
DNA: TGTGCCAGCAGTTACGGTCTGGGCAGGGGGCGGGATGGCTACACCTTC
J: TRBJ1-2
D: TRBD1
V: TRBV6-6
size: -

CDR3: CASRIDRAEAFF
DNA: TGCGCCAGCAGGATTGACAGAGCTGAAGCTTTCTTT
J: TRBJ1-1
D: -
V: TRBV5-1
size: few

CDR3: CASSLSVSGANVLTF
DNA: TGTGCCAGCAGTTTGAGCGTCTCTGGGGCCAACGTCCTGACTTTC
J: TRBJ2-6
D: -
V: TRBV28
size: -

CDR3: CASSFGTGGNEQYF
DNA: TGTGCCAGCAGCTTTGGGACAGGGGGCAACGAGCAGTACTTC
J: TRBJ2-7
D: TRBD1
V: TRBV5-8
size: -

CDR3: CASSQDPMGQGSYEQYF
DNA: TGCGCCAGCAGCCAAGATCCGATGGGGCAGGGCTCCTACGAGCAGTACTTC
J: TRBJ2-7
D: -
V: TRBV4-3
size: once

CDR3: CASSRGGSSGGAKETQYF
DNA: TGTGCCAGCAGCCGAGGGGGGTCTAGCGGGGGGGCAAAGGAGACCCAGTACTTC
J: TRBJ2-5
D: TRBD2
V: TRBV11-2
size: once

CDR3: CASTVGQGPNEKLFF
DNA: TGTGCCAGCACCGTTGGACAGGGACCTAATGAAAAACTGTTTTTT
J: TRBJ1-4
D: TRBD1
V: TRBV9
size: few

CDR3: CASSLATGYEQYF
DNA: TGTGCCAGCAGCTTGGCGACAGGCTACGAGCAGTACTTC
J: TRBJ2-7
D: -
V: TRBV5-4
size: few

CDR3: CASCVGRGFGEQYF
DNA: TGTGCCAGCTGTGTTGGCAGGGGTTTCGGAGAGCAGTACTTC
J: TRBJ2-7
D: -
V: TRBV2
size: -

CDR3: CASSLGTASGNTIYF
DNA: TGCGCCAGCAGCTTGGGGACAGCCTCTGGAAACACCATATATTTT
J: TRBJ1-3
D: -
V: TRBV5-1
size: -

CDR3: CASSYSGGPGEQYF
DNA: TGTGCCAGCAGTTACTCCGGAGGGCCGGGCGAGCAGTACTTC
J: TRBJ2-7
D: -
V: TRBV6-5
size: -

CDR3: CASSNRGTSSRGTGELFF
DNA: TGTGCCAGTAGCAATCGAGGGACTTCCTCCCGGGGGACCGGGGAGCTGTTTTTT
J: TRBJ2-2
D: -
V: TRBV19
size: -

CDR3: CASSHRLAGTESYEQYF
DNA: TGCGCCAGCAGCCACCGACTAGCGGGTACTGAGTCCTACGAGCAGTACTTC
J: TRBJ2-7
D: TRBD2
V: TRBV4-3
size: -

CDR3: CASSSGPETQYF
DNA: TGTGCCAGCAGCTCGGGTCCCGAGACCCAGTACTTC
J: TRBJ2-5
D: -
V: TRBV5-6
size: -

CDR3: CASSQDRGPGGKEKLFF
DNA: TGCGCCAGCAGCCAAGATCGCGGCCCAGGAGGAAAGGAAAAACTGTTTTTT
J: TRBJ1-4
D: -
V: TRBV4-3
size: -

CDR3: CASSLNRGPVNEQFF
DNA: TGTGCCAGCAGCCTGAACAGAGGGCCCGTCAATGAGCAGTTCTTC
J: TRBJ2-1
D: -
V: TRBV14
size: -

CDR3: CASRVGGANEKLFF
DNA: TGTGCCAGCAGGGTAGGGGGGGCTAATGAAAAACTGTTTTTT
J: TRBJ1-4
D: -
V: TRBV2
size: few

CDR3: CASSDQGMMNTEAFF
DNA: TGCGCCAGCAGCGACCAGGGGATGATGAACACTGAAGCTTTCTTT
J: TRBJ1-1
D: -
V: TRBV5-1
size: few

CDR3: CASSIPGQGYEQHF
DNA: TGTGCCAGCAGCATTCCGGGACAGGGGTACGAGCAGCACTTC
J: TRBJ2-7
D: TRBD1
V: TRBV5-6
size: -

CDR3: CASRSLGAPSSYNEQFF
DNA: TGTGCCAGCAGATCCTTGGGAGCTCCCAGCTCCTACAATGAGCAGTTCTTC
J: TRBJ2-1
D: -
V: TRBV7-8
size: -

CDR3: CASSPAGVLNNEQFF
DNA: TGTGCCAGCAGTCCCGCCGGGGTACTCAACAATGAGCAGTTCTTC
J: TRBJ2-1
D: -
V: TRBV28
size: -

CDR3: CASGLGGIEQFF
DNA: TGTGCTAGTGGCCTGGGGGGGATTGAGCAGTTCTTC
J: TRBJ2-1
D: TRBD2
V: TRBV12-5
size: -

CDR3: CASTKNPGSSYNEQFF
DNA: TGTGCCAGTACCAAGAACCCAGGGTCGTCGTACAATGAGCAGTTCTTC
J: TRBJ2-1
D: -
V: TRBV19
size: -

CDR3: CASSPPAGRDPKGPQYF
DNA: TGTGCCAGCTCACCACCCGCAGGCCGAGACCCCAAAGGCCCGCAGTATTTT
J: TRBJ2-3
D: -
V: TRBV18
size: -

CDR3: CASSSGTSGRGELFF
DNA: TGTGCCAGCAGCTCCGGGACTAGCGGGAGAGGGGAGCTGTTTTTT
J: TRBJ2-2
D: TRBD2
V: TRBV11-3
size: -

CDR3: CASSPYSGETQYF
DNA: TGTGCCAGCTCACCATACAGCGGAGAGACCCAGTACTTC
J: TRBJ2-5
D: -
V: TRBV18
size: -

CDR3: CASSQDSWNTGELFF
DNA: TGCGCCAGCAGCCAGGACAGTTGGAACACCGGGGAGCTGTTTTTT
J: TRBJ2-2
D: -
V: TRBV4-3
size: -

CDR3: CASSLRRLDEQFF
DNA: TGTGCCAGCAGTTTACGGCGACTAGATGAGCAGTTCTTC
J: TRBJ2-1
D: -
V: TRBV27
size: -

CDR3: CASSPTSGRANTGELFF
DNA: TGTGCCAGTAGTCCTACTAGCGGGAGGGCCAACACCGGGGAGCTGTTTTTT
J: TRBJ2-2
D: TRBD2
V: TRBV19
size: -

CDR3: CASSIDLVTSGRGEQFF
DNA: TGTGCCAGTAGTATAGATCTCGTGACTAGCGGGAGGGGTGAGCAGTTCTTC
J: TRBJ2-1
D: TRBD2
V: TRBV19
size: few

CDR3: CASSIQGGEKLFF
DNA: TGTGCCAGTAGTATACAGGGAGGGGAAAAACTGTTTTTT
J: TRBJ1-4
D: -
V: TRBV19
size: -

CDR3: CASSRGWSTDTQYF
DNA: TGTGCCAGTTCCCGGGGGTGGAGCACAGATACGCAGTATTTT
J: TRBJ2-3
D: -
V: TRBV19
size: -

CDR3: CASSVGEGARPRETQYF
DNA: TGTGCCAGCAGCGTAGGTGAGGGGGCGCGGCCCCGAGAGACCCAGTACTTC
J: TRBJ2-5
D: TRBD1
V: TRBV9
size: -

CDR3: CASSPAAGGPYEQYF
DNA: TGTGCCAGCAGCCCTGCGGCGGGGGGCCCCTACGAGCAGTACTTC
J: TRBJ2-7
D: TRBD2
V: TRBV11-2
size: -

CDR3: CASSTQLAAQHF
DNA: TGTGCCAGTAGTACCCAACTTGCTGCCCAGCATTTT
J: TRBJ1-5
D: -
V: TRBV19
size: -

CDR3: CSSSPTETQYF
DNA: TGTTCCAGCAGCCCTACGGAGACCCAGTACTTC
J: TRBJ2-5
D: -
V: TRBV7-9
size: -

CDR3: CASSLTFGNQPQHF
DNA: TGTGCCAGCAGCTTAACATTCGGCAATCAGCCCCAGCATTTT
J: TRBJ1-5
D: -
V: TRBV7-2
size: -

CDR3: CASRPRDRVTEQYF
DNA: TGTGCCAGCAGACCTCGGGACAGGGTTACCGAGCAGTACTTC
J: TRBJ2-7
D: TRBD1
V: TRBV28
size: once

CDR3: CASSLGGSPLHF
DNA: TGTGCCAGCAGTCTAGGGGGTTCACCCCTCCACTTT
J: TRBJ1-6
D: -
V: TRBV27
size: -

CDR3: CATSRDPQDEQYF
DNA: TGTGCCACCAGCAGAGATCCCCAGGACGAGCAGTACTTC
J: TRBJ2-7
D: -
V: TRBV15
size: -

CDR3: CATTRSTSSTDTQYF
DNA: TGTGCCACTACCCGGTCAACCTCGAGCACAGATACGCAGTATTTT
J: TRBJ2-3
D: -
V: TRBV15
size: -

CDR3: CASSPPGWAEAFF
DNA: TGTGCCAGCAGCCCCCCCGGGTGGGCTGAAGCTTTCTTT
J: TRBJ1-1
D: -
V: TRBV27
size: -

CDR3: CASRQDPPMGEAFF
DNA: TGTGCCAGCAGACAGGATCCCCCTATGGGTGAAGCTTTCTTT
J: TRBJ1-1
D: -
V: TRBV2
size: -